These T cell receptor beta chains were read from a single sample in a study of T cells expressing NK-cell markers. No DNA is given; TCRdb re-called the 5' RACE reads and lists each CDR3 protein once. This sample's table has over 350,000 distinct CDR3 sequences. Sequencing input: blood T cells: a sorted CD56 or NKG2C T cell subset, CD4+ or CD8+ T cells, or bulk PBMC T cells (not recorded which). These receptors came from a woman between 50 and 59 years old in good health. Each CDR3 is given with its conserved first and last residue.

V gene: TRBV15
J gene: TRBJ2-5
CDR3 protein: CATSRDEGAETQYF

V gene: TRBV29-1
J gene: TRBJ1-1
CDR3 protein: CSVGGDREAFF

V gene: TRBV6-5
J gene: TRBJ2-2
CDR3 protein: CASSYLGGDTGELFF

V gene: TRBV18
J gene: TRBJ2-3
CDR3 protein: CASSPAEGSTDTQYF

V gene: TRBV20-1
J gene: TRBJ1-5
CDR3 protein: CSARGRTIGSNQPQHF

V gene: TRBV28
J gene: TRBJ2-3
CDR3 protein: CASSSQAGGFSTDTQYF

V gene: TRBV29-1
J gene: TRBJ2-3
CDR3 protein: CSVTGTTYRSTDTQYF

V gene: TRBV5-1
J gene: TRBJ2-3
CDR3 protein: CASSLNPRLAGVWGPTDTQYF

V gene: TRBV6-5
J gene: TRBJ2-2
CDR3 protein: CASSYQGRGPSGELFF

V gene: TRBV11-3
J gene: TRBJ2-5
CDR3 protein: CASSWEGTTKETQYF

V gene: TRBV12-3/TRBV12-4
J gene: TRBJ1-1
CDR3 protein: CASSLIGGMNTEAFF

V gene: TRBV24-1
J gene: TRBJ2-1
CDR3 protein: CATSDLSASGSPGYEQFF

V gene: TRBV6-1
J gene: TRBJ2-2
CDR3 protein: CASSVLAGPGELFF

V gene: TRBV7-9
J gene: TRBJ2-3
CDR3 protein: CASSHPFGGGTDTQYF

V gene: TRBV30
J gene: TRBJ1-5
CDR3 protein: CAWSFGDRDSNQPQHF

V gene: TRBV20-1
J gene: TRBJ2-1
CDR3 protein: CSAYDVVGVDEQFF

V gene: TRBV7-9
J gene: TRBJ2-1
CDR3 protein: CASSLASGSLVEQFF

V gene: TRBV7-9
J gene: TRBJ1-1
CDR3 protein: CASSLIGRSLKMNTEAFF

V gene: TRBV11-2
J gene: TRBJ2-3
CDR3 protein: CASSLAERVKQYF

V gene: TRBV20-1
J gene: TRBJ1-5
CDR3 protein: CSARFSWEDNQPQHF

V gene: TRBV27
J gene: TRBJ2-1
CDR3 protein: CASGQGGFNEQFF

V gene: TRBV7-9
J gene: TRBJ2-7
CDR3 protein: CASSPRRTSLREEQYF

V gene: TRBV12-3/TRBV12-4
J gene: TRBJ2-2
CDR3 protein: CASSLKASTGELFF

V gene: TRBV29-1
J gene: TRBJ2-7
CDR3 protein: CSVRTEGPHEQYF

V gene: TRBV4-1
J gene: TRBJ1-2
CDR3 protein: CASSQPRQAIYGYTF

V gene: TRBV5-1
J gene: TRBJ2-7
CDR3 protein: CASSTGDYEQYF

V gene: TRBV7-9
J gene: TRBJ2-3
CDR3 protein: CASSLRPRRSDTQYF

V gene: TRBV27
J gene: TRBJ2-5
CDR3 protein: CASSNTPRGETQYF

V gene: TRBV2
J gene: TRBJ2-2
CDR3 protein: CASSLETSGRAGELFF

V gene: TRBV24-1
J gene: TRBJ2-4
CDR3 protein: CATSDRGDKNIQYF

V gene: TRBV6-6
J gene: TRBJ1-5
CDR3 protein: CASRGEKGSNQPQHF

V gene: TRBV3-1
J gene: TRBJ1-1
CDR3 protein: CASSVTGGSEAFF

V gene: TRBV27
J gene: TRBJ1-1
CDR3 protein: CASSFSGRSAFF

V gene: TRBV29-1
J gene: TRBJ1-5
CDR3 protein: CSVDRGGGNQPQHF

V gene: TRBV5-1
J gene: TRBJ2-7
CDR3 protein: CASSPKDPAYEQYF

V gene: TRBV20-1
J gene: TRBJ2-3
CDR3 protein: CSARPSGFSTDTQYF

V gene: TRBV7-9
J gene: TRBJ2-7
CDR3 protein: CASSLKTGVGEQYF

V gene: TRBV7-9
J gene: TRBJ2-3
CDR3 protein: CASSFSRDPRTDTQYF

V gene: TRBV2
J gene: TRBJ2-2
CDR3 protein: CASSPRDLAVTGELFF

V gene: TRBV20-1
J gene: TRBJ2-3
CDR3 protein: CSALDRTGGRSDTQYF